The clone carrying this TCR beta chain was counted between two and nine times. What it binds is not known. V lost 4 bases and J lost 7, with 7 bases in between. This CDR3 has 11 amino acids. CDR1 MNHEY and CDR2 SVGAGI come from the germline V gene. All of the isolated RNA was reverse transcribed, so expressed TCRB transcripts were sequenced. Sequenced naive, central memory and regulatory T cell samples produced an average of roughly 3.5 million reads. Sequencing was performed with immunoSEQ multiplex PCR; in TCRdb, only in-frame clones are kept and a portion is missing. The data show around 690,000 clones, around 12% seen once. The data originate from a study of beta chain features in type 1 diabetes. Study as a whole: Investigators examined approximately 100,000,000 sorted cells across all samples. Broader study findings: For type 1 diabetes patients, VDJ junctions showed fewer insertions and more deletions. Researchers report that Type 1 diabetes patients had moderately but significantly shorter TCRB CDR3s across all four CD4+ subsets.

Via the markers CD45RO/CCR7/CD25/CD127/CD95/CD27, stem cell-like memory, regulatory, central memory and naive CD4+ cells were sorted. The TCR comes from a man aged 30 to 45 with type 1 diabetes. The chain is built from TRBV6-5 and TRBJ1-2; D unclear. Sequenced: naive CD4+ T cells from blood. The CDR3 nucleotides are TGTGCCAGCAGTTCTGGGTTTGGCTACACCTTC. This gives the protein CASSSGFGYTF.